What follows is one T cell receptor (beta chain) and its context. Its cognate antigen is unknown. The study ran its PCR with 60 Vbeta and 13 Jbeta primers. The method was immunoSEQ multiplex PCR; TCRdb's version includes in-frame clones alone and lacks a portion of them. Of 130,000 or so clones in the sample, around 67% were seen once. This specimen comes from a study of cytomegalovirus exposure and HLA in healthy donors. The V gene's germline CDR1 is MNHEY and CDR2 SVGAGI. The CDR3 covers 13 residues. V was pared by 6 bases and J by 3 bases, with 12 bases between. Study-wide findings and caveats: The investigators catalogued 160 or so TCR beta chains as cytomegalovirus-associated. In vitro assays verified that a few CMV-associated chains recognized CMV antigens specifically. At a 0.05 false discovery rate, a later analysis found some 17,000 TCR beta sequences to be associated with HLA alleles.

V is TRBV6-5 and J is TRBJ2-7; D is perhaps TRBD1 (6 bases). The sequence was collected from a man younger than 35 in good health and CMV-seropositive. Source material: PBMCs. The CDR3 sequence: CASRPIQGYEQYF. In DNA form, the CDR3 reads TGTGCCAGCAGGCCGATACAGGGCTACGAGCAGTACTTC.